This T cell receptor (beta chain) was retrieved from a study of molecular identifiers for immune sequencing clone quantification. General study findings and limits: Jurkat TCR RNA spiked in from one cell could reportedly be detected among 800,000 to 1,000,000 naive cells.

Preparation methods for the bulk TCR libraries were those previously described, with listed TCR primers. Using its own MiXCR run on the PCR reads, TCRdb lists one record per CDR3 protein. The sample records about 640,000 distinct CDR3 sequences, about 20% being singletons. Germline assignment: CDR1 DFQATT and CDR2 SNEGSKA (reference sequence). The CDR3 sequence is 15 residues long. Trimming removed 1 base from V and 5 bases from J, with 17 bases in between. This clonotype turned up a few times. Its antigen is currently unknown. No conserved phenylalanine or tryptophan is present at the end of the CDR3, so a read error is the likely explanation.

Specimen: naive CD8+ T cells from blood, with Jurkat cell RNA spiked in. Subset here: FACS-sorted CD8+CD4-CCR7+CD45RA+ naive T cells. The V gene is TRBV20-1, the J gene TRBJ2-5; the D gene is possibly TRBD2 (6 bases). The TCR was taken from a human donor in good health. Some libraries in this study had Jurkat cell RNA spiked in. The CDR3 nucleotides are TGCAGTGCTAGAGTTTTAGCGGAGGGTGAGGAGACCCAGTACTCC. Translating it yields CSARVLAEGEETQYS.